This T cell receptor beta chain was found in a study of molecular identifiers for immune sequencing clone quantification. Study overall: For replicates, RNA isolated from roughly 20,000 or 100,000 naive CD8 cells was divided into five portions, of which four were sequenced.

Findings and caveats of the study: Under 1% of molecules in naive cells, but over 97% of effector molecules, belonged to clones above 20 RNA copies. Sizes of highly expanded clones could be underestimated through identical TCRs sharing a barcode.

When naive CD8 T cells were sorted, they were gated as CD8+CD4-CCR7+CD45RA+. Germline CDR1 SGHRS, CDR2 YFSETQ. Trimming took 3 bases from V and 4 from J; bases not matched to a gene: 2. The CDR3 sequence is 13 residues long. This clonotype was counted at least ten times. Its antigen is not identified. TCRdb passed the PCR reads through MiXCR, listing each CDR3 protein once. There are roughly 320,000 distinct CDR3 sequences in the sample; 20% to 25% occur only once, and approximately 0.8% lies in the top ten. The sequencing input was naive CD8+ T cells from blood, with Jurkat cell RNA spiked in. Subset in this sample: FACS-sorted CD8+CD4-CCR7+CD45RA+ naive T cells. This receptor was obtained from a human donor in good health. Some libraries in this study had Jurkat cell RNA spiked in. The rearrangement uses TRBV5-1 and TRBJ1-1, with 8 bases lining up with TRBD1. DNA for the CDR3: TGCGCCAGCAGCTACACAGGGGGCACTGAAGCTTTCTTT. Protein: CASSYTGGTEAFF.